The 27 T cell receptor beta chains given below trace back to one sample, sequenced in a study of response to subunit inactivated influenza vaccine. MiXCR, run by TCRdb on the RT-PCR reads, gives a single entry per CDR3 protein. The sample contains some 500,000 distinct CDR3 sequences, about 25% of which appear only once. The sequencing here drew on CD4+ T cells sorted from PBMCs, taken 4 to 6 days after vaccination. These receptors were obtained from a man in his fifties who received an inactivated influenza vaccine.

CDR3 DNA: TGCAGCGTTGGGCACGGCAACACTGAAGCTTTCTTT. Its translation is CSVGHGNTEAFF. V is TRBV29-1 and J is TRBJ1-1, with no clear D. The V end was cut by 4 bases, the J end by 2 bases, with 8 bases between. The CDR3 is 12 residues long. The germline gives CDR1 SQVTM, CDR2 ANQGSEA.

This clonotype was counted between two and nine times. V is TRBV28 and J is TRBJ2-1, with TRBD2 identical over 9 bases. The CDR3 loop spans 16 amino acids. Germline CDR1 reads MDHEN; CDR2 reads SYDVKM. The junction had 11 bases not matched to a gene; V was cut back by 6 bases and J by 5 bases. CDR3 coding DNA: TGTGCCAGCAGATACGGGGCTAGCGGGAAACACAATGAGCAGTTCTTC. It encodes CASRYGASGKHNEQFF.

A few counts support this clonotype. This chain joins TRBV20-1 and TRBJ1-5; TRBD1 is a possible D gene (5 bases). V gave up 6 bases and J gave up 8 bases, with 17 bases separating them. The V gene's germline CDR1 is DFQATT and CDR2 SNEGSKA (reference sequence). The CDR3 consists of 13 residues. The CDR3 loop is CSAHAGTVEPQHF. CDR3 coding DNA: TGCAGTGCCCACGCCGGGACGGTGGAGCCCCAGCATTTT.

V and J are TRBV15 and TRBJ2-1; D unclear. The CDR3 totals 13 residues. Trimming removed 0 bases from V and 10 bases from J, with 10 bases in between. Germline V gives CDR1 LNHNV, CDR2 YYDKDF (reference sequence). The DNA of the CDR3 is TGTGCCACCAGCAGAGATTCCAAGGGAGAGCAGTTCTTC. This encodes CATSRDSKGEQFF. The entire variable domain, with the rest obtained from reference TRBV15 and TRBJ2-1, is as follows: DAMVIQNPRYQVTQFGKPVTLSCSQTLNHNVMYWYQQKSSQAPKLLFHYYDKDFNNEADTPDNFQSRRPNTSFCFLDIRSPGLGDTAMYLCATSRDSKGEQFFGPGTRLTVL.

This clonotype came up once. This could be a read error, since a much larger clone is one nucleotide away. The genes are TRBV29-1 and TRBJ2-3; D gene ambiguous. From germline, CDR1 is SQVTM and CDR2 ANQGSEA. The CDR3 consists of 10 residues. Trimming left V 4 bases short and J 5 bases short, with 4 bases between. The CDR3 DNA sequence: TGCAGCGTTGTGGTAGATACGCAGTATTTT. Translating gives CSVVVDTQYF.

This clonotype was seen a few times. The rearrangement links TRBV10-3 to TRBJ1-4, with TRBD1 as a possible D gene (5 bases). Germline-derived CDR1 and CDR2 are ENHRY and SYGVKD. V lost 3 bases to trimming and J lost 7 bases, with 18 bases between them. The CDR3 length is 16 residues. The CDR3 here is CAISDPHIGAGEKLFF. The DNA for the CDR3 is TGTGCCATCAGTGACCCTCACATAGGGGCGGGTGAAAAACTGTTTTTT.

Only a few counts were recorded for this clonotype. The chain recombines TRBV15 with TRBJ2-3; 13 bases map to TRBD2. Germline CDR1 reads LNHNV; CDR2 reads YYDKDF (reference sequence). The CDR3 is made up of 16 amino acids. J gave up 0 bases and V 5 bases, and 2 bases lay outside the gene matches. The CDR3 here is CATSGGLAGSTDTQYF. The CDR3 bases are TGTGCCACCAGCGGGGGACTAGCGGGGAGCACAGATACGCAGTATTTT.

CDR3 sequence (DNA): TGCGCCAGCAGCGTGGGACAGGGGGCGAGTCAGCCCCAGCATTTT. Its protein product is CASSVGQGASQPQHF. The chain has TRBV5-1 and TRBJ1-5; 12 positions match TRBD1. The V gene's germline CDR1 is SGHRS and CDR2 YFSETQ. The CDR3 has 15 amino acids. V shed 4 bases and J 6 bases; nucleotides not matched to a gene: 5.

The rearrangement uses TRBV10-3 and TRBJ2-7; D may be TRBD2 (6 bases). CDR3 length: 17 amino acids. Germline V gene lookup returns CDR1 ENHRY and CDR2 SYGVKD. Trimming pared 8 bases from V and 0 bases from J, leaving 23 bases between. CDR3 nucleotides: TGTGCCATCCGATCTGGCGGTGGGACGGGGGACTCCTACGAGCAGTACTTC. This sequence encodes CAIRSGGGTGDSYEQYF.

This clonotype was detected a few times. The rearrangement uses TRBV5-1 and TRBJ2-7, with D possibly matching TRBD1 (6 bases). The CDR3 spans 16 residues. In germline, CDR1 is SGHRS, CDR2 YFSETQ. The germline V and J ends were trimmed by 4 bases and 1 base, with 18 bases remaining between them. The CDR3 coding sequence is TGCGCCAGCAGCCCATTACCGACAGGCTCTTCCTACGAGCAGTACTTC. Amino acid sequence: CASSPLPTGSSYEQYF.

This clonotype has a handful of counts. V is TRBV11-3 and J is TRBJ2-7; a weak D match, TRBD1 (5 bases). The CDR3 totals 14 residues. In germline, CDR1 is SGHNT, CDR2 YENEEA. Deletions cut 6 bases from V and 3 bases from J, with 15 bases between. The CDR3 loop reads CASRPGRVLYEQYF. DNA of the CDR3: TGTGCCAGCAGACCGGGCAGGGTTCTCTACGAGCAGTACTTC.

This clonotype was observed a handful of times. The rearrangement links TRBV12-3 or TRBV12-4 to TRBJ1-1, with D hard to call. The CDR3 covers 15 residues. Trimming took 7 bases from V and 0 from J, leaving 15 bases between them. The CDR3: CASTSRRILNTEAFF. CDR3 in DNA: TGTGCCAGCACCTCCCGACGCATTTTGAACACTGAAGCTTTCTTT.

The rearrangement links TRBV20-1 to TRBJ2-7; the D is unclear. V dropped 5 bases and J dropped 2 bases, with 10 bases sitting between them. The germline gives CDR1 DFQATT, CDR2 SNEGSKA (reference sequence). The CDR3 has 12 residues. The CDR3 here is CSAPATTYEQYF. The CDR3 DNA follows: TGCAGTGCTCCGGCCACGACCTACGAGCAGTACTTC.

This clonotype was counted at least ten times. The chain carries TRBV12-3 or TRBV12-4 and TRBJ2-3; D may match TRBD1 or TRBD2 (5 bases each). V was clipped by 5 bases and J by 2 bases, with 17 bases between them. This CDR3 is built from 16 residues. The CDR3 DNA follows: TGTGCCAGCAGTGTCCGCCCGGCAGGGACCACAGATACGCAGTATTTT. Protein sequence: CASSVRPAGTTDTQYF.

This clonotype was found a few times. This sequence joins TRBV20-1 and TRBJ2-3; D is possibly TRBD2 (6 bases). Germline assignment: CDR1 DFQATT and CDR2 SNEGSKA (reference sequence). This CDR3 region has 12 residues. V lost 7 bases to trimming and J lost 5 bases, with 13 bases between them. As DNA, the CDR3 is TGCAGTGGTCGGGAGACGATAGATACGCAGTATTTT. Translated: CSGRETIDTQYF.

This clonotype was seen only a few times. The V and J genes are TRBV13 and TRBJ1-1; 7 nucleotides line up with TRBD1. After removal of 5 bases from V and 0 bases from J, the junction contained 9 bases not matched to a gene. The CDR3 runs to 16 residues. The germline V gene encodes CDR1 PRHDT and CDR2 FYEKMQ (reference sequence). Here the CDR3 reads CASSLRTGAMNTEAFF. CDR3 nucleotides: TGTGCCAGCAGCCTACGGACAGGCGCCATGAACACTGAAGCTTTCTTT.

This clonotype was picked up a small number of times. This chain uses TRBV12-3 or TRBV12-4 with TRBJ2-3, with 9 bases that match TRBD2. Trimming took 3 bases from V and 2 from J; bases not matched to a gene: 6. The CDR3 consists of 16 residues. The CDR3: CASSFSGLAHTDTQYF. The DNA for the CDR3 is TGTGCCAGCAGTTTCTCTGGACTAGCGCACACAGATACGCAGTATTTT.

This clonotype was seen more than once but under ten times. This sequence joins TRBV10-3 and TRBJ2-7; the match to TRBD1 covers 8 bases. Trimming at V came to 4 bases and at J to 3 bases, leaving 2 bases not matched to a gene. The CDR3 has 13 residues. Germline-derived CDR1 and CDR2 are ENHRY and SYGVKD. CDR3 protein: CAISVQGGYEQYF. CDR3 bases: TGTGCCATCAGTGTACAGGGGGGCTACGAGCAGTACTTC.

The chain couples TRBV28 to TRBJ1-1; tentative D call: TRBD1 (5 bases). Germline V gene lookup returns CDR1 MDHEN and CDR2 SYDVKM. V was pared by 5 bases and J by 8 bases, with 12 bases between. The CDR3 extends over 12 amino acids. CDR3 residues: CASSPPQGEAFF. DNA for the CDR3: TGTGCCAGCAGTCCCCCTCAGGGAGAAGCTTTCTTT.

Written as DNA, the CDR3 is TGTGCCACCAGTTTGACCAGAGACCGAACAGATACGCAGTATTTT. Its protein is CATSLTRDRTDTQYF. The genes are TRBV24-1 and TRBJ2-3; D is ambiguous. The V and J ends lost 6 bases and 3 bases respectively, with 15 bases between them. This CDR3 contains 15 residues. Germline V gene sequence: CDR1 KGHDR, CDR2 SFDVKD.

The chain links TRBV20-1 to TRBJ2-2, with 7 nucleotides matching TRBD2. The CDR3 is 13 residues long. The ends lost 3 bases at V and 7 bases at J; junction bases unmatched: 5. Germline CDR1 and CDR2: DFQATT and SNEGSKA (reference sequence). The CDR3 loop reads CSARRLALGELFF. CDR3 bases: TGCAGTGCTAGGAGACTAGCCCTCGGGGAGCTGTTTTTT.

The V gene is TRBV10-3, the J gene TRBJ1-1, with a possible D match to TRBD1 (5 bases). CDR1 and CDR2 (germline): ENHRY, SYGVKD. The length of the CDR3 is 15 residues. V lost 3 bases and J 0 bases, leaving 11 bases between the germline ends. The CDR3 here is CAISEGSGMNTEAFF. The CDR3 DNA reads as TGTGCCATCAGTGAAGGCTCAGGGATGAACACTGAAGCTTTCTTT.

The CDR3 loop reads CASSSDRGRISEQFF. The CDR3 bases are TGTGCCAGCAGCTCAGACAGGGGTCGGATCTCTGAGCAGTTCTTC. V gene TRBV11-2 combines with J gene TRBJ2-1, with TRBD1 matching 8 bases. V lost 4 bases to trimming and J lost 9 bases; unmatched junction nucleotides: 11. This CDR3 contains 15 residues. Germline V gives CDR1 SGHAT, CDR2 FQNNGV.

The J gene is TRBJ1-1, the V gene TRBV4-3, with a possible D match to TRBD1 (6 bases). Trimming pared 1 base from V and 7 bases from J, leaving 13 bases between. The CDR3 spans 14 residues. Germline CDR1 LGHNA, CDR2 YSLEER. CDR3 bases: TGCGCCAGCAGCCAAGGTCGACAGGCCGATGAAGCTTTCTTT. Protein: CASSQGRQADEAFF.

The chain employs TRBV20-1 and TRBJ2-3; D is undetermined. This CDR3 region has 14 residues. V was trimmed by 4 bases and J by 0 bases, leaving 11 bases between them. Germline V lookup: CDR1 DFQATT, CDR2 SNEGSKA (reference sequence). The CDR3 DNA follows: TGCAGTGCTATCGTCGGGTCTAGCACAGATACGCAGTATTTT. This sequence encodes CSAIVGSSTDTQYF.

This clonotype occurred a few times. This chain links TRBV20-1 with TRBJ1-4, with TRBD1 matching 7 bases. This CDR3 spans 15 amino acids. Germline CDR1 DFQATT, CDR2 SNEGSKA (reference sequence). The ends lost 1 base at V and 6 bases at J; junction bases unmatched: 8. The CDR3 loop reads CSARVAAGGYEKLFF. The CDR3 DNA reads TGCAGTGCTAGAGTTGCGGCAGGGGGTTATGAAAAACTGTTTTTT.

The chain employs TRBV3-1 and TRBJ1-2; 7 bases fit TRBD1. Germline CDR1 reads LGHDT; CDR2 reads YNNKEL (reference sequence). The CDR3 extends over 15 amino acids. J gave up 4 bases and V 0 bases, and 5 bases lay outside the gene matches. The CDR3 protein is CASSQDAGQLYGYTF. CDR3 nucleotides: TGTGCCAGCAGCCAAGATGCGGGACAGCTCTATGGCTACACCTTC.